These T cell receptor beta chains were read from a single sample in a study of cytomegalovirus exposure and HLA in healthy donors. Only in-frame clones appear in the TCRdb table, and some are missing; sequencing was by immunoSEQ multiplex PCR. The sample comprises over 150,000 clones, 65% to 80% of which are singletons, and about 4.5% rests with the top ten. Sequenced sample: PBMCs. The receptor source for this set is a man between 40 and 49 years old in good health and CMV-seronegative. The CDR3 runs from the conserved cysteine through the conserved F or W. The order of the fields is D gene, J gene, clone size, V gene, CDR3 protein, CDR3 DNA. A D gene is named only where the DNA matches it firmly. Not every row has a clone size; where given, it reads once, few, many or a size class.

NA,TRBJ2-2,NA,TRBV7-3,CASSFAGIAGELFF,TGTGCCAGCAGCTTCGCAGGGATCGCCGGAGAGCTGTTTTTT
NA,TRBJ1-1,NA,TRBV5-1,CASSFGQGTGAEAFF,TGCGCCAGCAGCTTTGGGCAGGGAACAGGTGCTGAAGCTTTCTTT
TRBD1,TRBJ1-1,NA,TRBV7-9,CASSPGQGNTEAFF,TGTGCCAGCAGCCCAGGACAGGGAAACACTGAAGCTTTCTTT
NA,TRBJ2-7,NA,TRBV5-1,CASSLEGSRGYEQYF,TGCGCCAGCAGCTTGGAGGGTAGTAGGGGCTACGAGCAGTACTTC
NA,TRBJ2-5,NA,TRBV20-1,CSARGVETQYF,TGCAGTGCTAGAGGAGTAGAGACCCAGTACTTC
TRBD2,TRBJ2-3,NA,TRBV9,CASSVESGGGTDTQYF,TGTGCCAGCAGCGTAGAGTCCGGGGGGGGCACAGATACGCAGTATTTT
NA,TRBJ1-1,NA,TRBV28,CASTSAGEAFF,TGTGCCAGCACCTCAGCAGGGGAAGCTTTCTTT
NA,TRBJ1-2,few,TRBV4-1,CASSRGDGYTF,TGCGCCAGCAGCCGGGGCGATGGCTACACCTTC
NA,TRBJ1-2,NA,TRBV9,CASSVSLLQENYGYTF,TGTGCCAGCAGCGTATCCCTCCTACAGGAAAACTATGGCTACACCTTC
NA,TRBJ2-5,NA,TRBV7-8,CASSPARLVQETQYF,TGTGCCAGCAGCCCCGCCAGACTAGTCCAGGAGACCCAGTACTTC
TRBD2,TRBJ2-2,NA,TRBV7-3,CAIQRGGIDTGELFF,TGTGCCATCCAGCGGGGGGGAATAGACACCGGGGAGCTGTTTTTT
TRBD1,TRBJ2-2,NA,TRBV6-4,CASSPGQVTTGELFF,TGTGCCAGCAGTCCCGGACAGGTGACCACCGGGGAGCTGTTTTTT
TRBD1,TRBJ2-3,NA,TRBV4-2,CASSQDGTGTDTQYF,TGTGCCAGCAGCCAAGACGGGACAGGCACAGATACGCAGTATTTT
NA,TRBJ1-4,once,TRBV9,CASSGAQDSRTATNEKLFF,TGTGCCAGCAGCGGGGCTCAGGACAGTAGAACGGCAACTAATGAAAAACTGTTTTTT
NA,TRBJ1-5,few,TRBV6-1,CASSAHSNQPQHF,TGTGCCAGCAGTGCCCATAGCAATCAGCCCCAGCATTTT
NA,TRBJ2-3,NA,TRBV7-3,CASSRSTSSDTQYF,TGTGCCAGCAGCCGGTCAACTAGTTCAGATACGCAGTATTTT
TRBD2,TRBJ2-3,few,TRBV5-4,CASSLAGLGNTDTQYF,TGTGCCAGCAGCTTGGCAGGACTAGGAAACACAGATACGCAGTATTTT
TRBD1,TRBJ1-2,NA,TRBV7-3,CASSPGAGGNYGYTF,TGTGCCAGCAGCCCCGGGGCAGGGGGCAACTATGGCTACACCTTC
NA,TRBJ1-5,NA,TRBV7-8,CASSLAGQPQHF,TGTGCCAGCAGCTTAGCGGGCCAGCCCCAGCATTTT
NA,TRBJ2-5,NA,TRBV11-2,CASSLGGYQETQYF,TGTGCCAGCAGCTTAGGGGGCTACCAAGAGACCCAGTACTTC
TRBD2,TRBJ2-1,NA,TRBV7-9,CASSLDGSGGPHNEQFF,TGTGCCAGCAGCTTAGACGGTAGCGGGGGCCCCCACAATGAGCAGTTCTTC
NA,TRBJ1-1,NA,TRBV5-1,CTSSLTVSNTEAFF,TGCACCAGCAGCTTGACAGTGTCTAACACTGAAGCTTTCTTT
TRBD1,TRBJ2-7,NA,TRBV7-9,CASSRPGQTTTYEQYF,TGTGCCAGCAGCCGACCGGGACAGACGACAACCTACGAGCAGTACTTC
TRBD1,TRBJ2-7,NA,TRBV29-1,CSVTRTGEQYF,TGCAGCGTTACGCGGACAGGCGAGCAGTACTTC
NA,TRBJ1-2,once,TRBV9,CASSSRVYGYTF,TGTGCCAGCAGCTCACGGGTCTATGGCTACACCTTC
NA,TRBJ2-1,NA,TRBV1,CSTEASGGVDEQFF,TGCTCGACCGAGGCTAGCGGGGGGGTAGATGAGCAGTTCTTC
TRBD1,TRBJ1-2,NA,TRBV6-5,CASSYSGQGYGYTF,TGTGCCAGCAGTTACTCAGGACAGGGTTATGGCTACACCTTC
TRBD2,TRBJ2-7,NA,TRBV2,CASSAGTSGGWGLF,TGTGCCAGCAGCGCCGGGACTAGCGGGGGGTGGGGCCTGTTC
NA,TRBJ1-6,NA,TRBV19,CASTRNNSPLHF,TGTGCCAGTACGCGTAACAATTCACCCCTCCACTTT
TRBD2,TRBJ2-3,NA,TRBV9,CASSPGGPTDTQYF,TGTGCCAGCAGCCCGGGGGGGCCCACAGATACGCAGTATTTT
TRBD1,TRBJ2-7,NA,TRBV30,CAWDGTGSYEQYF,TGTGCCTGGGACGGGACAGGGTCCTACGAGCAGTACTTC
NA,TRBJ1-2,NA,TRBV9,CASSVAPGEGYGYTF,TGTGCCAGCAGCGTAGCTCCCGGGGAGGGATATGGCTACACCTTC
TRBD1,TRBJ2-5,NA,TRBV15,CATSRGMDRGETQYF,TGTGCCACCAGCAGGGGTATGGACAGGGGAGAGACCCAGTACTTC
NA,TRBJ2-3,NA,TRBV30,CAWRSSFTDTQYF,TGTGCCTGGAGGTCCTCGTTCACAGATACGCAGTATTTT
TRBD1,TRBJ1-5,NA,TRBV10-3,CAISDPDRGINNQPQHF,TGTGCCATCAGTGACCCCGACAGGGGTATTAACAATCAGCCCCAGCATTTT
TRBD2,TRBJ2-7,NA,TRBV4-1,CASSQERAGGLYEQYF,TGCGCCAGCAGCCAAGAAAGGGCGGGGGGACTCTACGAGCAGTACTTC
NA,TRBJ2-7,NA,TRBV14,CASSQGQGGPYEQYF,TGTGCCAGCAGCCAAGGGCAGGGGGGTCCCTACGAGCAGTACTTC
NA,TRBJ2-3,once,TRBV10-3,CAIKPDRRGPPDTQYF,TGTGCCATCAAGCCGGATAGGAGGGGCCCCCCGGATACGCAGTATTTT
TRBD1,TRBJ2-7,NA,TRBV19,CASRTGQGEGEQYF,TGTGCCAGTAGGACGGGACAGGGGGAGGGCGAGCAGTACTTC
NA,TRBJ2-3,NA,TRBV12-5,CASGGRVASTDTQYF,TGTGCTAGTGGTGGCCGGGTCGCTAGCACAGATACGCAGTATTTT
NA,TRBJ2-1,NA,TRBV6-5,CASSYSAGDDEQFF,TGTGCCAGCAGTTACTCAGCAGGGGACGATGAGCAGTTCTTC
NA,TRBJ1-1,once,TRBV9,CASSPLGGEAFF,TGTGCCAGCAGCCCCCTGGGAGGTGAAGCTTTCTTT
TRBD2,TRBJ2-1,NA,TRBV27,CASSLGLADDEQFF,TGTGCCAGCAGTTTGGGACTAGCGGACGATGAGCAGTTCTTC
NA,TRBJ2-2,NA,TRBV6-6,CASFQMMNTGELFF,TGTGCCAGCTTTCAGATGATGAACACCGGGGAGCTGTTTTTT
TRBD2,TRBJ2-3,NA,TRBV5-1,CASSQVVAGTDTQYF,TGCGCCAGCAGCCAAGTGGTAGCGGGGACAGATACGCAGTATTTT
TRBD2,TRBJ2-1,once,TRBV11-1,CASSFRPGTSSYNEQFF,TGTGCCAGCAGTTTCAGGCCGGGGACTAGCTCCTACAATGAGCAGTTCTTC
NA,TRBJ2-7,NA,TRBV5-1,CASSLSGARSSYEQYF,TGCGCCAGCAGCTTATCAGGGGCCAGGAGCTCCTACGAGCAGTACTTC
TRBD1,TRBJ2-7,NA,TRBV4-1,CASSPTGAGEQYF,TGCGCCAGCAGCCCTACAGGGGCTGGCGAGCAGTACTTC
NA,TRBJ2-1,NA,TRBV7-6,CASSSFGGKGHEQFF,TGTGCCAGCAGCTCGTTTGGGGGCAAAGGGCATGAGCAGTTCTTC
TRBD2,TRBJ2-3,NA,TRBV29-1,CSVSSGATDTQYF,TGCAGCGTTTCAAGCGGGGCCACAGATACGCAGTATTTT
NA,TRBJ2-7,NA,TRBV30,CAWKFVNEQYF,TGTGCCTGGAAATTCGTAAATGAGCAGTACTTC
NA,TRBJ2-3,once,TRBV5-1,CASRMGQSTDTQYF,TGCGCCAGCAGGATGGGGCAGAGCACAGATACGCAGTATTTT
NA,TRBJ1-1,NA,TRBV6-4,CASSRTGEDTEAFF,TGTGCCAGCAGCCGGACCGGGGAGGACACTGAAGCTTTCTTT
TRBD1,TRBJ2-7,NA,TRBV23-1,CASSQAEADRGGYEQYF,TGCGCCAGCAGTCAAGCGGAAGCCGACAGGGGCGGCTACGAGCAGTACTTC
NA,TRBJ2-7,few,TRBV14,CASSVGPGIQYF,TGTGCCAGCAGCGTTGGTCCGGGTATTCAGTACTTC
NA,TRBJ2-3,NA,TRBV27,CASSHTSTDTQYF,TGTGCCAGCAGTCACACCAGCACAGATACGCAGTATTTT
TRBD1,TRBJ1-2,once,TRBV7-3,CASSRSGGEGYTF,TGTGCCAGCAGCCGCTCAGGGGGCGAGGGCTACACCTTC
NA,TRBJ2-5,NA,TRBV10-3,CAIMGLEETQYF,TGTGCCATCATGGGACTGGAAGAGACCCAGTACTTC